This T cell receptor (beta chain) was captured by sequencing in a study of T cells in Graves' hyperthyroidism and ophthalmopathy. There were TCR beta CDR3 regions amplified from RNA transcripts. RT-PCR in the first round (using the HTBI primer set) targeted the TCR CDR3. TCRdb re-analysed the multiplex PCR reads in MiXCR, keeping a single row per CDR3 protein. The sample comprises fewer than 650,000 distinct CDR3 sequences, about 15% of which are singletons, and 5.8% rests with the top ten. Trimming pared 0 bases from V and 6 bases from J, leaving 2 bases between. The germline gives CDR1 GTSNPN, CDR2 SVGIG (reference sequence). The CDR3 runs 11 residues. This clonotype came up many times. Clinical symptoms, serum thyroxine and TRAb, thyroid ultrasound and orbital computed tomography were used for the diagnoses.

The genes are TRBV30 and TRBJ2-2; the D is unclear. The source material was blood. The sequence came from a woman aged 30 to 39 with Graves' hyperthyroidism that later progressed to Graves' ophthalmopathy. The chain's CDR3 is CAWSVPGELFF. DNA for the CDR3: TGTGCCTGGAGTGTACCCGGGGAGCTGTTTTTT.